These T cell receptor delta chains were read from a single sample in a study of gamma-delta T cells after stem cell transplantation. TCRdb redid the clone calls on the RT-PCR reads with CATT. The table shows about 500 delta-chain clones, with roughly a sixth occurring only once. Sequencing was performed on gamma-delta T cells. These receptors all stem from a human donor. It is not recorded whose cells these are; they may come from a transplant donor. CDR3s include the opening cysteine and the closing phenylalanine or tryptophan. A D gene is named only where the DNA matches it firmly. Clone sizes are given selectively: once, few, many, or a class where the clone is expanded.

j_gene: TRDJ1; abundance: medium-sized; v_gene: TRDV1; d_gene: .; CDR3nt: TGTGCTCTTGGGGTCATACGAAGGTGGGACCGCAATACCGATAAACTCATCTTT; CDR3aa: CALGVIRRWDRNTDKLIF
j_gene: TRDJ1; abundance: .; v_gene: TRDV2; d_gene: TRDD3; CDR3nt: TGTGCCTGTGATCCTCTACTGGGGGATTACACCGATAAACTCATCTTT; CDR3aa: CACDPLLGDYTDKLIF
j_gene: TRDJ1; abundance: few; v_gene: TRDV1; d_gene: .; CDR3nt: TGTGCTCTTGGGGGCGGCGTGAGGTTCCCGTACACCGATAAACTCATCTTT; CDR3aa: CALGGGVRFPYTDKLIF
j_gene: TRDJ1; abundance: few; v_gene: TRDV3; d_gene: .; CDR3nt: TGTGCCTTTAATATCCACCGAAACCTACTGAGAACCGATAAACTCATCTTT; CDR3aa: CAFNIHRNLLRTDKLIF
j_gene: TRDJ1; abundance: medium-sized; v_gene: TRDV1; d_gene: .; CDR3nt: TGTGCTCTTGCTGGGACTGGCCTTCCCCCCTCGACCTTCAATAAACTCATCTTT; CDR3aa: CALAGTGLPPSTFNKLIF
j_gene: TRDJ1; abundance: large; v_gene: TRDV1; d_gene: .; CDR3nt: TGTGCTCTTGGGGAACACCTACCCGTACTGGTCGTGTACACCGATAAACTCATCTTT; CDR3aa: CALGEHLPVLVVYTDKLIF
j_gene: TRDJ1; abundance: medium-sized; v_gene: TRDV3; d_gene: TRDD3; CDR3nt: TGTGCCTTGGGACGCGGCCTACCTGGAGGGTACTGGGGGACAAGGGATAAACTCATCTTT; CDR3aa: CALGRGLPGGYWGTRDKLIF
j_gene: TRDJ1; abundance: large; v_gene: TRDV2; d_gene: .; CDR3nt: TGTGCCTGTGACACCGTAAACCGTGCGAAAAAAGGCGGTAAACTCATCTTT; CDR3aa: CACDTVNRAKKGGKLIF
j_gene: TRDJ1; abundance: large; v_gene: TRDV2; d_gene: TRDD3; CDR3nt: TGTGCCTGTGACCCACTACTGGGGATTCTCACCGATAAACTCATCTTT; CDR3aa: CACDPLLGILTDKLIF
j_gene: TRDJ2; abundance: large; v_gene: TRDV2; d_gene: .; CDR3nt: TGTGCCTGCCGTACTGACCGGATAACATGGGGGACAGCACAACTCTTCTTT; CDR3aa: CACRTDRITWGTAQLFF
j_gene: TRDJ2; abundance: .; v_gene: TRDV2; d_gene: TRDD3; CDR3nt: TGTGCCTGTGACACCGTACTGGGGGGCCTGACAGCACAACTCTTCTTT; CDR3aa: CACDTVLGGLTAQLFF
j_gene: TRDJ1; abundance: large; v_gene: TRDV2; d_gene: TRDD3; CDR3nt: TGTGCCTGTGACAGGTTGGGGGACCCCACCGATAAACTCATCTTT; CDR3aa: CACDRLGDPTDKLIF
j_gene: TRDJ1; abundance: .; v_gene: TRDV2; d_gene: TRDD3; CDR3nt: TGTGCCTGTGACACGGGATACGAGGATAAACTCATCTTT; CDR3aa: CACDTGYEDKLIF
j_gene: TRDJ1; abundance: medium-sized; v_gene: TRDV2; d_gene: .; CDR3nt: TGTGCCTGTGACACCGTCTCGGGACGCACCGATAAACTCATCTTT; CDR3aa: CACDTVSGRTDKLIF
j_gene: TRDJ1; abundance: .; v_gene: TRDV2; d_gene: TRDD3; CDR3nt: TGCGCCTGTGACTCCCTACTGGGGGACCACTCGTACACCGATAACCTCATCTTT; CDR3aa: CACDSLLGDHSYTDNLIF
j_gene: TRDJ1; abundance: .; v_gene: TRDV2; d_gene: TRDD3; CDR3nt: TGTGCCTGTGACGACGTACTGGGGGATACCCACACCGATAAACTCATCTTT; CDR3aa: CACDDVLGDTHTDKLIF
j_gene: TRDJ1; abundance: few; v_gene: TRAV29/DV5; d_gene: TRDD3; CDR3nt: TGTGCAGCAAGCGGTCTTCTTCCCCTCGGGGATACCGGAACGGAGAGCTTGAACACCGATAAACTCATCTTT; CDR3aa: CAASGLLPLGDTGTESLNTDKLIF
j_gene: TRDJ3; abundance: large; v_gene: TRDV2; d_gene: TRDD3; CDR3nt: TGTGCCTGTGACACCGCCTGGGGGGCCCGCTCCTGGGACACCCGACAGATGTTTTTC; CDR3aa: CACDTAWGARSWDTRQMFF
j_gene: TRDJ1; abundance: .; v_gene: TRDV1; d_gene: TRDD3; CDR3nt: TGTGCTCTTGGGGAACTTAGGTGGGTCCTTCCCCTGCCCCTACTAGGGGATACGCCTACTACCCTACGCAGGCACACCGATAAACTCATCTTT; CDR3aa: CALGELRWVLPLPLLGDTPTTLRRHTDKLIF
j_gene: TRDJ1; abundance: large; v_gene: TRDV1; d_gene: TRDD3; CDR3nt: TGTGCTCTTGGGGAACTGGTCCCAAGGGGGGGATACACCGATAAACTCATCTTT; CDR3aa: CALGELVPRGGYTDKLIF
j_gene: TRDJ1; abundance: .; v_gene: TRDV2; d_gene: TRDD3; CDR3nt: TGTGCCTGTGACAGATTCAACTGGGGGATACGTGCTCACGATAAACTCATCTTT; CDR3aa: CACDRFNWGIRAHDKLIF
j_gene: TRDJ1; abundance: .; v_gene: TRDV2; d_gene: TRDD3; CDR3nt: TGTGCCTGTGACCATGTACTGGGGGATACGGAGAGCACCGATAAACTCATCTTT; CDR3aa: CACDHVLGDTESTDKLIF
j_gene: TRDJ1; abundance: medium-sized; v_gene: TRDV1; d_gene: .; CDR3nt: TGTGCTCTTGGGGAACTCTCCCGCGGCTTTTGGGGGCAGTACACCGATAAACTCATCTTT; CDR3aa: CALGELSRGFWGQYTDKLIF
j_gene: TRDJ1; abundance: .; v_gene: TRDV2; d_gene: TRDD3; CDR3nt: TGTGCCTGTGACACACTATCCTCCTTACTGGGGGTCGCGTACACCGATAAACTCATCTTT; CDR3aa: CACDTLSSLLGVAYTDKLIF
j_gene: TRDJ3; abundance: .; v_gene: TRDV2; d_gene: .; CDR3nt: TGTGCCTGTGACACCGTGGGGTCTGGGAGCTCCTGGGACACCCGACAGATGTTTTTC; CDR3aa: CACDTVGSGSSWDTRQMFF
j_gene: TRDJ1; abundance: .; v_gene: TRDV2; d_gene: TRDD3; CDR3nt: TGTGCCTGTGACAACCTCAACCCAGGGGGATACAGGGAGGCAGCCGATAGACTCATCTTT; CDR3aa: CACDNLNPGGYREAADRLIF
j_gene: TRDJ1; abundance: large; v_gene: TRDV2; d_gene: TRDD3; CDR3nt: TGTGCCTGTGACACCGTCCGTCCTAATGGAGGCTCACTGGGGATAGACTACACCGATAAACTCATCTTT; CDR3aa: CACDTVRPNGGSLGIDYTDKLIF
j_gene: TRDJ1; abundance: medium-sized; v_gene: TRDV1; d_gene: TRDD3; CDR3nt: TGTGCTCTTGGGGAACTTCCTAGGCCGCGGCTGGGGGATACGTACACCGATAAACTCATCTTT; CDR3aa: CALGELPRPRLGDTYTDKLIF